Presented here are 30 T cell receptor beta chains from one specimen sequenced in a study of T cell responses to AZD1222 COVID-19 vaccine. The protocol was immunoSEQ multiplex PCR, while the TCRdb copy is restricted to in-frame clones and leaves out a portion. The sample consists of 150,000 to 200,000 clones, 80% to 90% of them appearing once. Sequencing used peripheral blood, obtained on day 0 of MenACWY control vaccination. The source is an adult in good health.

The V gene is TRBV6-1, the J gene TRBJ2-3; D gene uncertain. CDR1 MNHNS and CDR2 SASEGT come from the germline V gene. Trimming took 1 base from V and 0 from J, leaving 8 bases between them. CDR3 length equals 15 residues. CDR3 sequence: CASSEVPGSTDTQYF. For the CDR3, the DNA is TGTGCCAGCAGTGAAGTCCCAGGTAGCACAGATACGCAGTATTTT.

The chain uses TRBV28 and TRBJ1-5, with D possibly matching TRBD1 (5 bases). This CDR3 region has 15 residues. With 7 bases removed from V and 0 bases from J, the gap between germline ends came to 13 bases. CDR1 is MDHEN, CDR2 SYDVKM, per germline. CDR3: CASTPGQHSNQPQHF. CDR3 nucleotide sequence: TGTGCCAGCACCCCGGGGCAGCATAGCAATCAGCCCCAGCATTTT.

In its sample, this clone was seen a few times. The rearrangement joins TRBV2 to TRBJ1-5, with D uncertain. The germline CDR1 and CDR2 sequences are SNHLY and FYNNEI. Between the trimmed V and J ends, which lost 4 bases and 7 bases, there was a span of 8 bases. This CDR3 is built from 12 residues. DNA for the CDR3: TGTGCCAGCAGTGGGGGTCTCCAGCCCCAGCATTTT. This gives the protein CASSGGLQPQHF.

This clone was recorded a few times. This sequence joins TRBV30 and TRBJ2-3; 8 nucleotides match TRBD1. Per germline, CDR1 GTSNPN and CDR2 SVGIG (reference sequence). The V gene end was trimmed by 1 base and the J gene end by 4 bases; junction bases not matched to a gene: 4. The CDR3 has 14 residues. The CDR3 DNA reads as TGTGCCTGGAGTGCCGGACAGGGATCAGATACGCAGTATTTT. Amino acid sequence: CAWSAGQGSDTQYF.

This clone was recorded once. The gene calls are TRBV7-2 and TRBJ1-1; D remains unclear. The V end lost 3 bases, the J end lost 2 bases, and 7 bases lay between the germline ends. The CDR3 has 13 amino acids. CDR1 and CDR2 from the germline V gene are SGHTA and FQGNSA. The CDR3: CASSLPENTEAFF. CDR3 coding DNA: TGTGCCAGCAGCTTGCCTGAAAACACTGAAGCTTTCTTT.

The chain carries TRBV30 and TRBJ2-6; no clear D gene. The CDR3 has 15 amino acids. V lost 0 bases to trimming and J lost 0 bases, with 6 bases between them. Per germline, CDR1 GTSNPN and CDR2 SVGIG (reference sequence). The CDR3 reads CAWSVGPSGANVLTF. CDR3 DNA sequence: TGTGCCTGGAGTGTTGGGCCCTCTGGGGCCAACGTCCTGACTTTC.

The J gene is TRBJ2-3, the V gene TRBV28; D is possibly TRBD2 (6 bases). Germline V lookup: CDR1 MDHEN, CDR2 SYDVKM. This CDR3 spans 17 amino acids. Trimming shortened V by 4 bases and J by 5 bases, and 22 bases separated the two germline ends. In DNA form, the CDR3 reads TGTGCCAGCAGTTCCCCTGCCGCGGGGCCACACAGAGATACGCAGTATTTT. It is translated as CASSSPAAGPHRDTQYF.

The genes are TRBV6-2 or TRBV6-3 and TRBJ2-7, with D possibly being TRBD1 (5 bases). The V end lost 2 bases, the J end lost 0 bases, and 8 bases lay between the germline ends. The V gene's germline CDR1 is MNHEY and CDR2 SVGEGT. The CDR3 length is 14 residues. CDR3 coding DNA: TGTGCCAGCAGTTACAGGGGCGCCTCCTACGAGCAGTACTTC. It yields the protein CASSYRGASYEQYF.

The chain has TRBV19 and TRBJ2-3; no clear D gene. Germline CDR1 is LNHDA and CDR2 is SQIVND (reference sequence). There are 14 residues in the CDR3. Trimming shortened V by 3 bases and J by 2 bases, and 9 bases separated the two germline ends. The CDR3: CASSIYGPTDTQYF. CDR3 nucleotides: TGTGCCAGTAGTATCTATGGCCCCACAGATACGCAGTATTTT.

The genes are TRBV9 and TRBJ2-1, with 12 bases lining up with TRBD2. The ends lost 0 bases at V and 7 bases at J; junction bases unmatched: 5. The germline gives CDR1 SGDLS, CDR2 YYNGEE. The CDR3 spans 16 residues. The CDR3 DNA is TGTGCCAGCAGCGTAGATTTCACTAGCGGGAGGAATGAGCAGTTCTTC. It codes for CASSVDFTSGRNEQFF. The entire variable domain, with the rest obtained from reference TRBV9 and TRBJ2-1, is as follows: DSGVTQTPKHLITATGQRVTLRCSPRSGDLSVYWYQQSLDQGLQFLIQYYNGEERAKGNILERFSAQQFPDLHSELNLSSLELGDSALYFCASSVDFTSGRNEQFFGPGTRLTVL.

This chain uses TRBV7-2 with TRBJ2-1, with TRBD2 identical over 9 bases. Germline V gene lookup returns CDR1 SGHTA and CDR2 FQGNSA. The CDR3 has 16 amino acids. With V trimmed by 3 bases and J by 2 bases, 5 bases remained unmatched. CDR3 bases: TGTGCCAGCAGCTTCAGAGCGGGGGGAACCTACAATGAGCAGTTCTTC. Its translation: CASSFRAGGTYNEQFF.

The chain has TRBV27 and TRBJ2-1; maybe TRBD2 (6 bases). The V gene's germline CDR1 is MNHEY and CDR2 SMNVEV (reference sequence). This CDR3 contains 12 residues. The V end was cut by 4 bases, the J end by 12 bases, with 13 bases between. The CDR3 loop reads CASSSNQAGQFF. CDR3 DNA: TGTGCCAGCAGTTCAAACCAAGCGGGGCAGTTCTTC.

The DNA for the CDR3 is TGTGCCAGCAGTGAAGTCTTCGGCAGGGGGGGAGAAAAACTGTTTTTT. The encoded protein is CASSEVFGRGGEKLFF. The chain couples TRBV2 to TRBJ1-4; 7 bases fit TRBD1. Germline CDR1 is SNHLY and CDR2 is FYNNEI. CDR3 length: 16 residues. V lost 1 base and J lost 8; bases outside the gene matches: 10.

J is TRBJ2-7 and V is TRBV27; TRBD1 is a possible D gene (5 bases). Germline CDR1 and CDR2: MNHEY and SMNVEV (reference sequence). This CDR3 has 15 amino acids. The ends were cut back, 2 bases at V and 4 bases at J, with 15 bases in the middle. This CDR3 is CASSLLGAYDYEQYF. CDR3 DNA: TGTGCCAGCAGTTTACTAGGGGCCTATGATTACGAGCAGTACTTC.

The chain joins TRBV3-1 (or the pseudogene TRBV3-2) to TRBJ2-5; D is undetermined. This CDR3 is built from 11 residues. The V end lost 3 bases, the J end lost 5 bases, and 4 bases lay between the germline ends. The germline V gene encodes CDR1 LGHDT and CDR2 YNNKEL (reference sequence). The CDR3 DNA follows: TGTGCCAGCAGCCAGTCGGAGACCCAGTACTTC. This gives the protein CASSQSETQYF.

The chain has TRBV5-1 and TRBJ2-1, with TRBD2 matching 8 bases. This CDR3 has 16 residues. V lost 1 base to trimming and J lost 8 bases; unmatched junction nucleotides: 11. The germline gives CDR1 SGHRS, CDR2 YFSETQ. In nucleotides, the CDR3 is TGCGCCAGCAGCTTGAGGGTAGCGGGATTGGGCGATGAGCAGTTCTTC. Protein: CASSLRVAGLGDEQFF.

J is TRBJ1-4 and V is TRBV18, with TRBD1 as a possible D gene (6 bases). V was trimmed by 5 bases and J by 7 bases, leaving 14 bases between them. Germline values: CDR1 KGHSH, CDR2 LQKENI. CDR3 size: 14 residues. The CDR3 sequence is CASSMTGAFEKLFF. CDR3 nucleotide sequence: TGTGCCAGCTCAATGACAGGCGCTTTTGAAAAACTGTTTTTT.

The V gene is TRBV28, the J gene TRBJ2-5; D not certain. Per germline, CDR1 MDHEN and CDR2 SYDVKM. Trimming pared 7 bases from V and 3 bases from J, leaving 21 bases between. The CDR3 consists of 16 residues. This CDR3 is CASNPRGLVGKETQYF. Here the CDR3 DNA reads TGTGCCAGCAACCCCCGTGGGCTAGTTGGTAAAGAGACCCAGTACTTC.

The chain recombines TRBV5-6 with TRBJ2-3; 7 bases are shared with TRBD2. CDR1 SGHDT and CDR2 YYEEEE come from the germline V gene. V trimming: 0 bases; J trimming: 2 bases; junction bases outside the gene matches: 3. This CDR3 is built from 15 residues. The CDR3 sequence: CASSLEAGITDTQYF. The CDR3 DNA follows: TGTGCCAGCAGCTTGGAAGCGGGGATCACAGATACGCAGTATTTT. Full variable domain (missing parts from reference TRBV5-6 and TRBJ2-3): DAGVTQSPTHLIKTRGQQVTLRCSPKSGHDTVSWYQQALGQGPQFIFQYYEEEERQRGNFPDRFSGHQFPNYSSELNVNALLLGDSALYLCASSLEAGITDTQYFGPGTRLTVL.

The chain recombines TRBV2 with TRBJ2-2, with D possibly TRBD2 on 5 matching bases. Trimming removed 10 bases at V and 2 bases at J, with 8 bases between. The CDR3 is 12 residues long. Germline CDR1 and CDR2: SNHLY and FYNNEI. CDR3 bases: TGTGCCACTCGGGGTAACACCGGGGAGCTGTTTTTT. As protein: CATRGNTGELFF.

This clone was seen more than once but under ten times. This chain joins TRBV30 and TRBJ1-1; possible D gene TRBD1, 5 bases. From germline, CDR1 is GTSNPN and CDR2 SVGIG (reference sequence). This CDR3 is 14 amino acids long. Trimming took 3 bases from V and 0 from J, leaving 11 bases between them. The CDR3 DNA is TGTGCCTGGAGGGGGACTGGATTGAACACTGAAGCTTTCTTT. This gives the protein CAWRGTGLNTEAFF.

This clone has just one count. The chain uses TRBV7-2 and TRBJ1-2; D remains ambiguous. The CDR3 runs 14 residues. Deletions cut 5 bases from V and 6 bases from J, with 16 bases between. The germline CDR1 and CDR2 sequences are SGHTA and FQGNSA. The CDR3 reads CASSQRMGPDGYTF. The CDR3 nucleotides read TGTGCCAGCAGCCAACGGATGGGTCCCGATGGCTACACCTTC.

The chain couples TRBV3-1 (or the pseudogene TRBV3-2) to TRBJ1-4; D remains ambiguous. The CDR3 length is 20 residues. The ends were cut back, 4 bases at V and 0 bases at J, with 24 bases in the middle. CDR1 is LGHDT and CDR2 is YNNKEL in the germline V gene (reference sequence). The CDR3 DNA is TGTGCCAGCAGCCCACGGGAGGGTATAGCTTTGAACGCAACTAATGAAAAACTGTTTTTT. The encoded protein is CASSPREGIALNATNEKLFF.

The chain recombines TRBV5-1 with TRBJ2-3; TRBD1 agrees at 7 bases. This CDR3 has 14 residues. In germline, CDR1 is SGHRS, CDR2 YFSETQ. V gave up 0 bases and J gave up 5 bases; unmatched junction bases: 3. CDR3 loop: CASSLGDSKDTQYF. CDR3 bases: TGCGCCAGCAGCTTGGGGGACAGTAAAGATACGCAGTATTTT.

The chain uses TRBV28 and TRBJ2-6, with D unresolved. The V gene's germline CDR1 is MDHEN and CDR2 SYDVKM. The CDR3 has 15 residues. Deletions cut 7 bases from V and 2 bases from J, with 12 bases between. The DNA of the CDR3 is TGTGCCAGCATAGGTTGGGGTACTGGGGCCAACGTCCTGACTTTC. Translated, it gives CASIGWGTGANVLTF.

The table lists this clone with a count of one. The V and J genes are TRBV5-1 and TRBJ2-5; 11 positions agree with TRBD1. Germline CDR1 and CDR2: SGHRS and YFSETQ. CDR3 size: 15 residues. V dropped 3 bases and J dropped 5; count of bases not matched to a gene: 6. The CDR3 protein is CASSSGQGARETQYF. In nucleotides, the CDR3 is TGCGCCAGCAGCTCCGGACAGGGGGCGCGGGAGACCCAGTACTTC.

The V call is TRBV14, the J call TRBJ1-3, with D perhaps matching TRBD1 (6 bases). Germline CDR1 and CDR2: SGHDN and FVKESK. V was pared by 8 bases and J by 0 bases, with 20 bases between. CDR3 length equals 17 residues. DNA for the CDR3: TGTGCCAGCTCGCAGGGGATTGGGTTCGGCTCTGGAAACACCATATATTTT. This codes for CASSQGIGFGSGNTIYF.

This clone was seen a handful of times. The CDR3 spells CASSKSGTGTYEQYF. CDR3 sequence (DNA): TGTGCCAGTAGTAAGAGCGGGACAGGGACCTACGAGCAGTACTTC. This chain links TRBV19 with TRBJ2-7; 9 positions match TRBD1. CDR3 length equals 15 residues. The J segment lost 2 bases and the V segment lost 4 bases, leaving 6 bases of the junction unmatched. CDR1 is LNHDA, CDR2 SQIVND, per germline (reference sequence).

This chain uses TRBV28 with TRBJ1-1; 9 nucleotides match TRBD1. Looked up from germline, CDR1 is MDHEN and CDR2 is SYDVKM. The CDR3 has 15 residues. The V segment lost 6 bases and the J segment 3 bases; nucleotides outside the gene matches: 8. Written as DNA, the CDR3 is TGTGCCAGCAGAACAGGGGGCCCAGCGGACACTGAAGCTTTCTTT. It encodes CASRTGGPADTEAFF.

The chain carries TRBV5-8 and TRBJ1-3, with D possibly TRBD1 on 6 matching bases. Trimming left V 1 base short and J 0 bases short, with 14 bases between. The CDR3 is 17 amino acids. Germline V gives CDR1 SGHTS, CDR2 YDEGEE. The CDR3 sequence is CASSLIQGSTSGNTIYF. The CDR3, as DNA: TGTGCCAGCAGCTTGATACAGGGATCTACCTCTGGAAACACCATATATTTT.